This entry lists 6 T cell receptor beta chains sequenced from one sample in a study of T cell responses to AZD1222 COVID-19 vaccine. Assay: immunoSEQ multiplex PCR; the TCRdb copy retains only in-frame clones and omits some. The table includes 90,000 to 120,000 clones, approximately 90% detected once. The sample in question was peripheral blood, obtained 28 days after the second AZD1222 dose. All receptors come from an adult who received the AZD1222 COVID-19 vaccine.

The chain employs TRBV9 and TRBJ2-7; D perhaps matches TRBD2 (6 bases). Germline loops: CDR1 SGDLS, CDR2 YYNGEE. There are 15 residues in the CDR3. Trimming shortened V by 3 bases and J by 2 bases, and 15 bases separated the two germline ends. CDR3 nucleotide sequence: TGTGCCAGCAGCGCGATACCCGGCGGGGCCTACGAGCAGTACTTC. Amino acid sequence: CASSAIPGGAYEQYF.

The chain links TRBV4-1 to TRBJ2-1; 10 bases agree with TRBD2. The CDR3 covers 16 residues. V dropped 0 bases and J dropped 9; count of bases not matched to a gene: 8. CDR1 is MGHRA and CDR2 is YSYEKL in the germline V gene. This CDR3 reads CASSQDTSGIFGEQFF. The CDR3 DNA is TGCGCCAGCAGCCAAGATACTAGCGGGATTTTTGGTGAGCAGTTCTTC.

As to this clone: Compared with germline, one end of the junction differs, possibly owing to a read error. The rearrangement uses TRBV2 and TRBJ2-3; TRBD2 matches at 11 bases. This CDR3 comprises 14 residues. Germline V CDR1 and CDR2: SNHLY, FYNNEI. CDR3 in DNA: TGTGCCAGCAGTGCGGCGGGACTAGCGGCTACCCCGGATTTT. It codes for CASSAAGLAATPDF. Using reference TRBV2 and TRBJ2-3 for the parts outside the CDR3, the full variable domain is EPEVTQTPSHQVTQMGQEVILRCVPISNHLYFYWYRQILGQKVEFLVSFYNNEISEKSEIFDDQFSVERPDGSNFTLKIRSTKLEDSAMYFCASSAAGLAATPDFGPGTRLTVL.

V gene TRBV7-9 combines with J gene TRBJ1-1; D ambiguous. V lost 5 bases to trimming and J lost 1 base, with 11 bases between them. This CDR3 has 14 amino acids. Germline CDR1 is SEHNR and CDR2 is FQNEAQ (reference sequence). CDR3 DNA: TGTGCCAGCAGCCCAGGAGGCAGGAACACTGAAGCTTTCTTT. As protein: CASSPGGRNTEAFF.

The V and J genes are TRBV13 and TRBJ2-3; 8 nucleotides agree with TRBD2. J gave up 0 bases and V 2 bases, and 4 bases lay outside the gene matches. The germline V gene has CDR1 PRHDT and CDR2 FYEKMQ (reference sequence). The CDR3 has 16 residues. CDR3 bases: TGTGCCAGCAGCTTACGGCTAGCGGGCAGCACAGATACGCAGTATTTT. Protein sequence: CASSLRLAGSTDTQYF. The variable domain in full, with the rest retrieved from reference TRBV13 and TRBJ2-3, is AAGVIQSPRHLIKEKRETATLKCYPIPRHDTVYWYQQGPGQDPQFLISFYEKMQSDKGSIPDRFSAQQFSDYHSELNMSSLELGDSALYFCASSLRLAGSTDTQYFGPGTRLTVL.

CDR3 sequence reads: CASRRQKSYGYTF. The DNA for the CDR3 is TGTGCCAGTAGACGACAGAAGAGCTATGGCTACACCTTC. This sequence joins TRBV19 and TRBJ1-2; a weak D match, TRBD1 (5 bases). CDR1 is LNHDA and CDR2 is SQIVND in the germline V gene (reference sequence). Trimming took off 6 bases at V and 4 bases at J, with 12 bases between the two ends. The CDR3 has 13 residues.